The clone carrying this T cell receptor beta chain was seen a handful of times. Its antigen is not identified. The record originates from a study of beta chain features in type 1 diabetes. Whole-study results and caveats: Patients' naive, central memory and Treg TCRB repertoires seemed closer to one another than those of healthy donors. For Type 1 diabetes patients, all four CD4+ subsets carried TCRB CDR3s that were moderately but significantly shorter.

The isolated RNA, all of it, was reverse transcribed, so expressed TCRB transcripts were what got sequenced. Profiled with immunoSEQ multiplex PCR; TCRdb holds only in-frame clones, not every one. The sample consists of around 180,000 clones, approximately 7.8% of them appearing once. Using CD45RO/CCR7/CD25/CD127/CD95/CD27, CD4+ naive, central memory, regulatory and stem cell-like memory cells were sorted. The CDR3 is made up of 14 amino acids. CDR1 is SQVTM, CDR2 ANQGSEA, per germline. J lost 6 bases, V lost 6 bases, and 8 bases had no gene match. This rearrangement joins TRBV29-1 to TRBJ2-1; 10 bases align to TRBD2. This TCR was recovered from a middle-aged woman with type 1 diabetes. The sequenced sample was central memory CD4+ T cells from blood. Here the CDR3 DNA reads TGCAGCGTGACAGCGGGAGGGCGGGCCAATGAGCAGTTCTTC. This codes for CSVTAGGRANEQFF.